The rows below give T cell receptor beta chains drawn from one sample of a study of cytomegalovirus exposure and HLA in healthy donors. Libraries were prepared by immunoSEQ multiplex PCR; TCRdb keeps only in-frame clonotypes and omits some of them. Of more than 85,000 clones in the sample, 60% to 85% were seen once. Source material: PBMCs. The receptors here all came from a woman under 40 in good health and CMV-seronegative. Each CDR3 is given without its conserved first and last residue. A D gene is named only where the DNA matches it firmly.

d_call: TRBD2
v_call: TRBV2
cdr3_length: 14
j_call: TRBJ2-2
cdr3_aa: ASSEASGVLTGELF

d_call: TRBD2
v_call: TRBV15
cdr3_length: 15
j_call: TRBJ2-1
cdr3_aa: ATSPETGLARGNEQF

d_call: NA
v_call: TRBV5-8
cdr3_length: 12
j_call: TRBJ1-2
cdr3_aa: ASSLGGGPWGYT

d_call: TRBD2
v_call: TRBV30
cdr3_length: 13
j_call: TRBJ2-2
cdr3_aa: AWSAGGASTGELF

d_call: TRBD1
v_call: TRBV27
cdr3_length: 12
j_call: TRBJ1-1
cdr3_aa: ASSVTGGWTEAF

d_call: NA
v_call: TRBV9
cdr3_length: 13
j_call: TRBJ2-7
cdr3_aa: ASSPLGAWQAEQY

d_call: NA
v_call: TRBV6-1
cdr3_length: 12
j_call: TRBJ1-1
cdr3_aa: ASSVQVGHTEAF

d_call: NA
v_call: TRBV30
cdr3_length: 11
j_call: TRBJ2-5
cdr3_aa: AWSGDNQETQY

d_call: TRBD1
v_call: TRBV28
cdr3_length: 11
j_call: TRBJ1-1
cdr3_aa: ASSWTGGTEAF

d_call: NA
v_call: TRBV11-2
cdr3_length: 13
j_call: TRBJ1-1
cdr3_aa: ASSLEGLMNTEAF

d_call: TRBD1
v_call: TRBV6-5
cdr3_length: 14
j_call: TRBJ1-6
cdr3_aa: ASSYLSGQYNSPLH

d_call: NA
v_call: TRBV19
cdr3_length: 13
j_call: TRBJ1-1
cdr3_aa: ASSKATVMNTEAF

d_call: NA
v_call: TRBV18
cdr3_length: 12
j_call: TRBJ2-7
cdr3_aa: ASWSGFPTYEQY

d_call: NA
v_call: TRBV6-1
cdr3_length: 13
j_call: TRBJ2-3
cdr3_aa: ASSERRDPPDTQY

d_call: NA
v_call: TRBV19
cdr3_length: 10
j_call: TRBJ2-1
cdr3_aa: ASSIRVNEQF

d_call: TRBD1
v_call: TRBV30
cdr3_length: 12
j_call: TRBJ1-4
cdr3_aa: AYHLTGGLGKLF

d_call: NA
v_call: TRBV7-9
cdr3_length: 10
j_call: TRBJ2-1
cdr3_aa: ASRQIGEEQF

d_call: TRBD1
v_call: TRBV5-4
cdr3_length: 17
j_call: TRBJ2-7
cdr3_aa: ASSRRPGQGIWGSYEQY

d_call: TRBD1
v_call: TRBV29-1
cdr3_length: 13
j_call: TRBJ2-3
cdr3_aa: SVLPRQGGTDTQY

d_call: NA
v_call: TRBV29-1
cdr3_length: 10
j_call: TRBJ2-7
cdr3_aa: SVANGGNEQY

d_call: TRBD2
v_call: TRBV19
cdr3_length: 12
j_call: TRBJ2-1
cdr3_aa: ASSMTSGLSEQF

d_call: NA
v_call: TRBV29-1
cdr3_length: 9
j_call: TRBJ2-7
cdr3_aa: SVETSYEQY

d_call: NA
v_call: TRBV5-1
cdr3_length: 10
j_call: TRBJ2-1
cdr3_aa: ASSLDTNEQF

d_call: NA
v_call: TRBV27
cdr3_length: 11
j_call: TRBJ1-2
cdr3_aa: ASSLTGLDGYT

d_call: TRBD1
v_call: TRBV7-6
cdr3_length: 14
j_call: TRBJ1-1
cdr3_aa: ASSLAGTALNTEAF

d_call: TRBD1
v_call: TRBV4-1
cdr3_length: 12
j_call: TRBJ1-1
cdr3_aa: ASRATGLNTEAF

d_call: NA
v_call: TRBV21-1
cdr3_length: 13
j_call: TRBJ2-7
cdr3_aa: ASSNRGQGDDEQY

d_call: NA
v_call: TRBV30
cdr3_length: 10
j_call: TRBJ1-2
cdr3_aa: AWSVGGYGYT

d_call: TRBD1
v_call: TRBV9
cdr3_length: 13
j_call: TRBJ2-7
cdr3_aa: ASSAGPGGYYEQY

d_call: NA
v_call: TRBV15
cdr3_length: 11
j_call: TRBJ2-7
cdr3_aa: ATSRVGRIEQY

d_call: TRBD2
v_call: TRBV7-2
cdr3_length: 16
j_call: TRBJ2-3
cdr3_aa: ASTAGRGGGPGTDTQY

d_call: NA
v_call: TRBV6-4
cdr3_length: 14
j_call: TRBJ1-1
cdr3_aa: ASSEELTDTNTEAF

d_call: TRBD1
v_call: TRBV7-6
cdr3_length: 15
j_call: TRBJ1-1
cdr3_aa: ASRKGVGTGDSTEAF

d_call: NA
v_call: TRBV29-1
cdr3_length: 12
j_call: TRBJ2-5
cdr3_aa: SVYLRTLQETQY

d_call: TRBD2
v_call: TRBV13
cdr3_length: 16
j_call: TRBJ2-2
cdr3_aa: ASSPGLAGGVNTGELF

d_call: NA
v_call: TRBV12-5
cdr3_length: 11
j_call: TRBJ2-1
cdr3_aa: ASGLHGFNEQF

d_call: NA
v_call: TRBV6-1
cdr3_length: 15
j_call: TRBJ1-5
cdr3_aa: ASSEAWGGYSNQPQH

d_call: NA
v_call: TRBV6-1
cdr3_length: 12
j_call: TRBJ1-5
cdr3_aa: ASKISASNQPQH

d_call: TRBD1
v_call: TRBV6-5
cdr3_length: 12
j_call: TRBJ2-7
cdr3_aa: ASSPQGARYEQY

d_call: TRBD1
v_call: TRBV28
cdr3_length: 11
j_call: TRBJ1-2
cdr3_aa: ASSLGQGYGYT

d_call: NA
v_call: TRBV5-6
cdr3_length: 13
j_call: TRBJ2-1
cdr3_aa: ASSLPRTGYNEQF

d_call: TRBD1
v_call: TRBV5-4
cdr3_length: 13
j_call: TRBJ1-2
cdr3_aa: ASSLGQGRNYGYT

d_call: TRBD2
v_call: TRBV10-2
cdr3_length: 13
j_call: TRBJ2-5
cdr3_aa: ASSLLAGVGETQY

d_call: NA
v_call: TRBV18
cdr3_length: 11
j_call: TRBJ1-1
cdr3_aa: ASSPRGRGQDF

d_call: NA
v_call: TRBV9
cdr3_length: 12
j_call: TRBJ1-2
cdr3_aa: ASSVAEVDYGYT

d_call: NA
v_call: TRBV5-1
cdr3_length: 12
j_call: TRBJ2-3
cdr3_aa: ASSLAAVSDTQY

d_call: NA
v_call: TRBV7-3
cdr3_length: 13
j_call: TRBJ1-1
cdr3_aa: ASSLGGAGLAEAF

d_call: TRBD1
v_call: TRBV27
cdr3_length: 13
j_call: TRBJ2-5
cdr3_aa: ASSPRDRVVETQY

d_call: TRBD2
v_call: TRBV7-2
cdr3_length: 12
j_call: TRBJ2-7
cdr3_aa: ASSRAGSMREQY

d_call: NA
v_call: TRBV7-2
cdr3_length: 12
j_call: TRBJ1-4
cdr3_aa: ASSPGQGGEKLF